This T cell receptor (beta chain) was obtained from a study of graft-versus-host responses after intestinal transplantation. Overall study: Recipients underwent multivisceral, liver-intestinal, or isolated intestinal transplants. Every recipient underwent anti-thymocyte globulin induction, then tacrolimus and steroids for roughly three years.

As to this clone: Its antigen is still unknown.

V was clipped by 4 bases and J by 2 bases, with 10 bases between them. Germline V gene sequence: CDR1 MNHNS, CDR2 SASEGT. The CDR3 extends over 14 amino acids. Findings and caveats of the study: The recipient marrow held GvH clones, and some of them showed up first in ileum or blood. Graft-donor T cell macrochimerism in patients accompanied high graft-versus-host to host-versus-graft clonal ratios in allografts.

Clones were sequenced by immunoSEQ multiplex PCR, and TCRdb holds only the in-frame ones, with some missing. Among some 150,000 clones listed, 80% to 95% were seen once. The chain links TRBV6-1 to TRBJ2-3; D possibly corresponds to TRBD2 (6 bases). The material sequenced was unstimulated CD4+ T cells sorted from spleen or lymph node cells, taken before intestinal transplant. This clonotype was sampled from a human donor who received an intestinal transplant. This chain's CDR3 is CASSVGGTTDTQYF. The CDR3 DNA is TGTGCCAGCAGTGTGGGCGGGACCACAGATACGCAGTATTTT.